These T cell receptor beta chains were read from a single sample in a study of beta chain features in type 1 diabetes. The assay was immunoSEQ multiplex PCR, and TCRdb's table has in-frame clones only and misses some. The sample has some 350,000 clones, around 10% seen once; the top ten hold 0.6%. Sequencing was performed on central memory CD4+ T cells from blood. The receptors stem from a man between 25 and 39 years old with type 1 diabetes. Each CDR3 is given with its conserved first and last residue. A D gene is named only where the DNA matches it firmly. Clone sizes are given selectively: once, few, many, or a class where the clone is expanded.

V: TRBV5-4; D: NA; J: TRBJ2-3; size: few; DNA: TGTGCCAGCAGCTCGGGACTTGCTAGCACAGATACGCAGTATTTT; CDR3: CASSSGLASTDTQYF
V: TRBV7-8; D: TRBD1; J: TRBJ2-7; size: NA; DNA: TGTGCCAGCCAGGACAGGGCCTACGAGCAGTACTTC; CDR3: CASQDRAYEQYF
V: TRBV19; D: NA; J: TRBJ2-3; size: few; DNA: TGTGCCACAGGACAGACCTACACAGATACGCAGTATTTT; CDR3: CATGQTYTDTQYF
V: TRBV7-2; D: NA; J: TRBJ1-5; size: NA; DNA: TGTGCCAGCAGTCGCGCGCTGGGCAATCAGCTCCAGCATTTT; CDR3: CASSRALGNQLQHF
V: TRBV11-3; D: NA; J: TRBJ2-3; size: NA; DNA: TGTGCCAGCAGCTTAAGGGGTGGAGATACGCAGTATTTT; CDR3: CASSLRGGDTQYF
V: TRBV5-1; D: TRBD1; J: TRBJ2-7; size: few; DNA: TGCGCCAGCAGCTTGGACGGACAGGACTCCTACGAGCAGTACTTC; CDR3: CASSLDGQDSYEQYF
V: TRBV27; D: NA; J: TRBJ2-3; size: few; DNA: TGTGCCAGCAGTTCGCAGGGGACAGATACGCAGTATTTT; CDR3: CASSSQGTDTQYF
V: TRBV7-8; D: TRBD2; J: TRBJ2-2; size: NA; DNA: TGTGCCAGCAGCTTAGCGGGGAGTACGGGAGGCACCGGGGAGCTGTTTTTT; CDR3: CASSLAGSTGGTGELFF
V: TRBV4-2; D: TRBD2; J: TRBJ2-7; size: NA; DNA: TGTGCCAGCAGCTTAGCGGGAGCCTACGAGCAGTACTTC; CDR3: CASSLAGAYEQYF
V: TRBV20-1; D: NA; J: TRBJ1-4; size: NA; DNA: TGCAGTGCTAGAGATCGTGAAAAACTGTTTTTT; CDR3: CSARDREKLFF
V: TRBV28; D: TRBD2; J: TRBJ2-7; size: few; DNA: TGTGCCAGCAGACTAAGACTAGCGGGAGTGCAGTACTTC; CDR3: CASRLRLAGVQYF
V: TRBV11-2; D: NA; J: TRBJ1-1; size: NA; DNA: TGTGCCAGCAGCCCAAAGGACAGACTGTCGATGGAAGCTTTCTTT; CDR3: CASSPKDRLSMEAFF
V: TRBV5-1; D: TRBD1; J: TRBJ2-4; size: NA; DNA: TGCGCCAGCAGCACGACCGGGACAGGCTATGAGTACTTC; CDR3: CASSTTGTGYEYF
V: TRBV7-9; D: NA; J: TRBJ2-7; size: NA; DNA: TGCGCCAGCAGCCTAACTCTTGCGGGAGAGCAGTACTTC; CDR3: CASSLTLAGEQYF
V: TRBV28; D: NA; J: TRBJ2-4; size: NA; DNA: TGTGCCAGCAGTTTACGGGGAACCAAAAACATTCAGTACTTC; CDR3: CASSLRGTKNIQYF
V: TRBV5-1; D: NA; J: TRBJ2-7; size: NA; DNA: TGCGCCAGCAGGCTATCAGGTTCCGCATCCTACGAGCAGTACTTC; CDR3: CASRLSGSASYEQYF
V: TRBV14; D: TRBD2; J: TRBJ2-3; size: few; DNA: TGTGCCAGCAGCCAAGTACTAGCGGGGGTAGATACGCAGTATTTT; CDR3: CASSQVLAGVDTQYF
V: TRBV18; D: NA; J: TRBJ2-1; size: many; DNA: TGTGCCAGCTCACCGGGGGTCAATGAGCAGTTCTTC; CDR3: CASSPGVNEQFF
V: TRBV7-9; D: TRBD2; J: TRBJ2-3; size: NA; DNA: TGTGCCAACACCCCGAGCGGGAGTACAGATACGCAGTATTTT; CDR3: CANTPSGSTDTQYF
V: TRBV5-4; D: NA; J: TRBJ2-7; size: NA; DNA: TGTGCCAGCAGCTTGACAGGGATCTCCTACGAGCAGTACTTC; CDR3: CASSLTGISYEQYF
V: TRBV27; D: TRBD2; J: TRBJ2-3; size: few; DNA: TGTGCCAGCAGCTCTACTAGCGCAGATACGCAGTATTTT; CDR3: CASSSTSADTQYF
V: TRBV9; D: NA; J: TRBJ1-1; size: NA; DNA: TGTGCCAGCAGTGACGGCCAGGGGAGTACTGAAGCTTTCTTT; CDR3: CASSDGQGSTEAFF
V: TRBV29-1; D: TRBD1; J: TRBJ2-3; size: few; DNA: TGCAGCGTCAGCGGAACAGGGGCTAGCACAGATACGCAGTATTTT; CDR3: CSVSGTGASTDTQYF
V: TRBV18; D: TRBD1; J: TRBJ2-5; size: few; DNA: TGTGCCAGCTCTCGGACAGGGGCCGTGGTTACGGAGACCCAGTACTTC; CDR3: CASSRTGAVVTETQYF
V: TRBV5-4; D: NA; J: TRBJ2-7; size: NA; DNA: TGTGCCAGCAGCCAAGATAGTGGTTACGAGCAGTACTTC; CDR3: CASSQDSGYEQYF
V: TRBV6-1; D: NA; J: TRBJ2-5; size: NA; DNA: TGTGCCAGCAGTTGGGGGACCTTCGAGACCCAGTACTTC; CDR3: CASSWGTFETQYF
V: TRBV28; D: TRBD1; J: TRBJ2-7; size: few; DNA: TGTGCCAGCAGCCAGGACAGGGGGAAAAACGAGCAGTACTTC; CDR3: CASSQDRGKNEQYF
V: TRBV10-1; D: TRBD1; J: TRBJ2-2; size: NA; DNA: TGCGCCAGCAGTGACGGACAGGGTACAGGGGAGCTGTTTTTT; CDR3: CASSDGQGTGELFF
V: TRBV7-2; D: NA; J: TRBJ1-4; size: many; DNA: TGTGCCAGCAGCTCTCTTGCAACTAATGAAAAACTGTTTTTT; CDR3: CASSSLATNEKLFF
V: TRBV4-1; D: NA; J: TRBJ2-3; size: few; DNA: TGCGCCAGCAGGCCCGGGACCGGCAGCACAGATACGCAGTATTTT; CDR3: CASRPGTGSTDTQYF
V: TRBV11-2; D: TRBD2; J: TRBJ2-5; size: few; DNA: TGTGCCAGCAGCTTATGGGGGACTAGCGGGAGTACTTTCCAAGAGACCCAGTACTTC; CDR3: CASSLWGTSGSTFQETQYF
V: TRBV5-1; D: TRBD1; J: TRBJ2-7; size: few; DNA: TGCGCCAGCAAGCCGGGACAGGGTAACGAGCAGTACTTC; CDR3: CASKPGQGNEQYF
V: TRBV7-2; D: NA; J: TRBJ2-7; size: few; DNA: TGTGCCAGCAGCCATTACTACGAGCAGTACTTC; CDR3: CASSHYYEQYF
V: TRBV18; D: NA; J: TRBJ2-1; size: many; DNA: TGTGCCAGCTCACCACCGGGGATCTCCTACAATGAGCAGTTCTTC; CDR3: CASSPPGISYNEQFF
V: TRBV28; D: TRBD1; J: TRBJ2-7; size: few; DNA: TGTGCCAGCAGTTCCGGACAGGGATACGAGCAGTACTTC; CDR3: CASSSGQGYEQYF
V: TRBV19; D: NA; J: TRBJ1-5; size: few; DNA: TGTGCCAGTAGACTAACCTTACTCAATCAGCCCCAGCATTTT; CDR3: CASRLTLLNQPQHF
V: TRBV25-1; D: NA; J: TRBJ1-1; size: few; DNA: TGTGCCAGCAGTGAAAAGCACAGGCCTGAAGCTTTCTTT; CDR3: CASSEKHRPEAFF
V: TRBV6-5; D: TRBD1; J: TRBJ1-2; size: few; DNA: TGTGCCAGCAGTTACTCGACAGGGGGCGCAAGCTATGGCTACACCTTC; CDR3: CASSYSTGGASYGYTF
V: TRBV10-3; D: TRBD1; J: TRBJ2-1; size: NA; DNA: TGTGCCATCAGTGAACGACAGGGATCCTACAATGAGCAGTTCTTC; CDR3: CAISERQGSYNEQFF
V: TRBV5-1; D: TRBD1; J: TRBJ2-5; size: few; DNA: TGCGCCAGCAGCTTAAAAGGGACAGGGCAAGAGACCCAGTACTTC; CDR3: CASSLKGTGQETQYF
V: TRBV5-1; D: NA; J: TRBJ1-2; size: few; DNA: TGCGCCAGCAGCGGCAGCAGGGAGATGGGCCTGGGCTACACCTTC; CDR3: CASSGSREMGLGYTF
V: TRBV7-2; D: TRBD2; J: TRBJ2-7; size: few; DNA: TGTGCCAGCAGCACCACTAGCGGGGTACAGGGAGAGCAGTACTTC; CDR3: CASSTTSGVQGEQYF
V: TRBV19; D: TRBD1; J: TRBJ1-2; size: few; DNA: TGTGCCAGTAGTCGGACAGGGGCCGCCAACTATGGCTACACCTTC; CDR3: CASSRTGAANYGYTF
V: TRBV27; D: NA; J: TRBJ1-1; size: few; DNA: TGTGCCAGCTTTACCCTGGGTGCCGGGGACACTGAAGCTTTCTTT; CDR3: CASFTLGAGDTEAFF
V: TRBV2; D: TRBD2; J: TRBJ2-7; size: few; DNA: TGTGCCAGCCGACTAGCGGGAGGCGGCGAGCAGTACTTC; CDR3: CASRLAGGGEQYF
V: TRBV4-2; D: NA; J: TRBJ1-1; size: NA; DNA: TGTGCCAGCAGCTACAATCAGGGGGAAGCTTTCTTT; CDR3: CASSYNQGEAFF
V: TRBV5-1; D: TRBD1; J: TRBJ2-5; size: NA; DNA: TGCGCCAGCAGCTTGGGACAGGGGTACCAAGAGACCCAGTACTTC; CDR3: CASSLGQGYQETQYF
V: TRBV5-1; D: NA; J: TRBJ2-5; size: NA; DNA: TGCGCCAGCAGCTTGGGACAGCTACAAGAGACCCAGTACTTC; CDR3: CASSLGQLQETQYF
V: TRBV29-1; D: NA; J: TRBJ1-5; size: few; DNA: TGCAGCGTTGGTGAGTTCAATCAGCCCCAGCATTTT; CDR3: CSVGEFNQPQHF
V: TRBV5-1; D: NA; J: TRBJ1-1; size: few; DNA: TGCGCCAGCAGCCCGGGGACGGCAGTTCTTGAAGCTTTCTTT; CDR3: CASSPGTAVLEAFF
V: TRBV4-3; D: TRBD1; J: TRBJ1-2; size: NA; DNA: TGCGCCAGCAGCCATCTCGCAGGGGACAGCTATGGCTACACCTTC; CDR3: CASSHLAGDSYGYTF
V: TRBV5-8; D: NA; J: TRBJ2-3; size: few; DNA: TGTGCCAGCAGCTCCAATACAGATACGCAGTATTTT; CDR3: CASSSNTDTQYF
V: TRBV28; D: NA; J: TRBJ1-2; size: few; DNA: TGTGCCAGCAGTTTGGCAGAGTATGGCTACACCTTC; CDR3: CASSLAEYGYTF
V: TRBV10-1; D: NA; J: TRBJ1-1; size: few; DNA: TGCGCCAGCAGTGACCGGGCCGCTCGGGACACTGAAGCTTTCTTT; CDR3: CASSDRAARDTEAFF